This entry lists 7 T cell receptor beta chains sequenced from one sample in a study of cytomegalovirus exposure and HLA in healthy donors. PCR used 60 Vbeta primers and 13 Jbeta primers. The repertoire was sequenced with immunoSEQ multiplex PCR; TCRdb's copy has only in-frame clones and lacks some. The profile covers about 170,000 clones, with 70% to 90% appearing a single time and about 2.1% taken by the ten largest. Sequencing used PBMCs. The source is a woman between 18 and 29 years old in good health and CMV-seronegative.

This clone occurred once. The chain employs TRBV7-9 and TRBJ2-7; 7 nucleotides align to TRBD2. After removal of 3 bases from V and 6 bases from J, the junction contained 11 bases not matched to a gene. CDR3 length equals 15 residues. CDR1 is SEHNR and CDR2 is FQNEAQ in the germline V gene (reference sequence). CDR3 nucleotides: TGTGCCAGCAGCTTCGGGAAGCGGGATGCCTCCGAGCAGTACTTC. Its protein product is CASSFGKRDASEQYF.

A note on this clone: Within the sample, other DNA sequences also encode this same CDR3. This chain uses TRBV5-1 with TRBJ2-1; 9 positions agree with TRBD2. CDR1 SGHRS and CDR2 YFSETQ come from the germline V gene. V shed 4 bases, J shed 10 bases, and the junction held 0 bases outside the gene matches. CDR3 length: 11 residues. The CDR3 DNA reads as TGCGCCAGCAGCCTAGCGGGAGAGCAGTTCTTC. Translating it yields CASSLAGEQFF.

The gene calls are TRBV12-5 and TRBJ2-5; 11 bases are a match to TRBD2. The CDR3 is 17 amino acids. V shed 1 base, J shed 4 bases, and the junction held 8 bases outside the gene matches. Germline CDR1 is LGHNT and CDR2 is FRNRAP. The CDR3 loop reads CASGLAQTSGGSETQYF. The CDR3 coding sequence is TGTGCTAGTGGTTTGGCACAAACTAGCGGGGGCTCAGAGACCCAGTACTTC.

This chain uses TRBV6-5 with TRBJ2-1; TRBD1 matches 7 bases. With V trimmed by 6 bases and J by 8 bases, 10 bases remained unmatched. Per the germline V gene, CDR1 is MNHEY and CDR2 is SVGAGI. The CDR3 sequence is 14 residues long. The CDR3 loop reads CASRTPDRVHEQFF. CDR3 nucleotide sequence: TGTGCCAGCAGAACCCCCGACAGGGTGCATGAGCAGTTCTTC.

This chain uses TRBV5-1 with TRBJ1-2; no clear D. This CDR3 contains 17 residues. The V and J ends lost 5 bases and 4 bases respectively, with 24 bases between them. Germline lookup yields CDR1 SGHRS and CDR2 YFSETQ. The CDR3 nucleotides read TGCGCCAGCAGTTCCGCGGAGGGTGGGATCTCGTCCTATGGCTACACCTTC. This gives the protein CASSSAEGGISSYGYTF.

CDR3 sequence (DNA): TGTGCCAGCGCGGAGGAGACAGGCTCCTACGAGCAGTACTTC. It encodes CASAEETGSYEQYF. The V call is TRBV27, the J call TRBJ2-7; D might be TRBD1 (6 bases). Deletions cut 8 bases from V and 0 bases from J, with 14 bases between. This CDR3 contains 14 residues. Per the germline V gene, CDR1 is MNHEY and CDR2 is SMNVEV (reference sequence).

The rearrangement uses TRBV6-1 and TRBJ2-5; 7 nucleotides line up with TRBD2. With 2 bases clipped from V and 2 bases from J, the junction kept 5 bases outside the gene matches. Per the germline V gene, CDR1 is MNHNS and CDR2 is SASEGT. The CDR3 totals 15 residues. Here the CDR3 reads CASSEPTSRQETQYF. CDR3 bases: TGTGCCAGCAGTGAACCGACTAGCCGACAAGAGACCCAGTACTTC.